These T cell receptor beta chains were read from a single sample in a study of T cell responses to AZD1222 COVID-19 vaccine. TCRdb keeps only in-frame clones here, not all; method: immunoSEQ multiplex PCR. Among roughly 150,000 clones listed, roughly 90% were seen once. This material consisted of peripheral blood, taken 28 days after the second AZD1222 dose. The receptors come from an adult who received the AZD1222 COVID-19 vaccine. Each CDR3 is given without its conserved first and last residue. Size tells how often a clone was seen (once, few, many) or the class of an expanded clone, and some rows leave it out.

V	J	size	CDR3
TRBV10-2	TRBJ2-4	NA	ASSEWPRGKNIQY
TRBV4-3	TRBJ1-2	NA	ASSQDSRTYGYT
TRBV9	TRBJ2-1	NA	ASTSGGELDEQF
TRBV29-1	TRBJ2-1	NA	SVDQVVNEQF
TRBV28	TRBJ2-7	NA	ASSFPRLARSYEQY
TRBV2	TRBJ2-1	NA	ASSDRDRGSEQF
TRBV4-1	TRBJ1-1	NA	ASSQLPQATTTIDTEAF
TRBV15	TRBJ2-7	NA	ATGNRGLSYEQY
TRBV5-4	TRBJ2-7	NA	ASSLNRNTYEQY
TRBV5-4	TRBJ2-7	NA	ASSLGLDRASEQY
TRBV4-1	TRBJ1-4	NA	ASAFGEREKLF
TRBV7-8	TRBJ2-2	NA	ASRVEMNTGELF
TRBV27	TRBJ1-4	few	ASSSWQGRRYATNEKLF
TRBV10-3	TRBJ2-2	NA	AITRTGANTGELF
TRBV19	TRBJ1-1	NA	ASSLLAAVGTMNTEAF
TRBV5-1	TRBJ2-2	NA	ASSAIGQGAHAGELF
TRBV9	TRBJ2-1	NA	ASSVGRGSSYNEQF
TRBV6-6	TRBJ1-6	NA	ASSPRTGAGNNSPLH
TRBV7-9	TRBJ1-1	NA	ASSPLGSGNTEAF
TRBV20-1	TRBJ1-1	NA	SASLAGRLDTEAF
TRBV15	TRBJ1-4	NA	ATSNTKTGQPNEKLF
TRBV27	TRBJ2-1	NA	ASSKPRLAGDNEQF
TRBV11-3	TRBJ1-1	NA	ASSLFSNTEAF
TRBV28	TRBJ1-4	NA	ASSYRQGEDEKLF
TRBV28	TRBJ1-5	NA	ASRPTGGIHNQPQH
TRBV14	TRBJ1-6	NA	ASSRRQGNSPLH
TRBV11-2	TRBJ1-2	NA	ATSYTGEVGYT
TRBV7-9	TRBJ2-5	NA	ASSLWDSGGEETQY